The clone carrying this T cell receptor beta chain was picked up many times. The antigen remains undetermined. V was trimmed by 8 bases and J by 1 base, leaving 10 bases between them. CDR1 SGHAT and CDR2 FQNNGV come from the germline V gene. This CDR3 is built from 13 residues. The data were obtained in a study of T cells in Graves' hyperthyroidism and ophthalmopathy. Study-wide findings and caveats: The majority of expanded thyroid clonotypes above 0.001 also appeared in blood.

RNA transcripts provided the source from which TCR beta CDR3 regions were amplified. The study used the HTBI primer set for a first-round RT-PCR of the TCR CDR3. TCRdb re-derived calls from the multiplex PCR reads in MiXCR, one entry per CDR3 protein. The sample lists around 200,000 distinct CDR3 sequences; around 15% were seen once. Orbital computed tomography, thyroid ultrasound, serum thyroxine and TRAb, and clinical symptoms together informed the diagnoses. The TCR originated in a woman between 45 and 60 years old with Graves' hyperthyroidism. Sequenced input: blood. The chain carries TRBV11-2 and TRBJ2-3, with D uncertain. The CDR3 sequence: CASLGWGTDTQYF. The DNA for the CDR3 is TGTGCCAGCCTAGGGTGGGGCACAGATACGCAGTATTTT.